Given below is one T cell receptor beta chain in context. Sequencing was performed with immunoSEQ multiplex PCR; in TCRdb, only in-frame clones are kept and a portion is missing. The data contain some 84,000 clones, around 83% of them singletons. This specimen belongs to a study of cytotoxic CD8 clonotypes in ibrutinib-treated CLL. V lost 2 bases to trimming and J lost 6 bases, with 10 bases between them. Germline V gene sequence: CDR1 MNHEY, CDR2 SVGAGI. The CDR3 is 13 amino acids. The sequence came from a human donor with chronic lymphocytic leukemia. The rearrangement links TRBV6-5 to TRBJ1-2; D is unresolved. The starting material was PBMCs, obtained before ibrutinib treatment. The CDR3 loop is CASSYGRFDGYTF. The CDR3 nucleotides read TGTGCCAGCAGTTACGGGAGGTTTGATGGCTACACCTTC.